The 25 T cell receptor beta chains presented below share a single source sample, sequenced in a study of cytomegalovirus exposure and HLA in healthy donors. The primer mix had 60 Vbeta and 13 Jbeta primers. The data were produced by immunoSEQ multiplex PCR, yet TCRdb's version contains in-frame clones alone and is incomplete. The sample includes approximately 200,000 clones, over 70% seen only once; the top ten take 2.1%. Sequenced input: PBMCs. All receptors come from a woman under 30 in good health and CMV-seropositive.

The chain has TRBV6-6 and TRBJ1-2, with D possibly being TRBD1 (6 bases). V was clipped by 2 bases and J by 4 bases, with 11 bases between them. From germline, CDR1 is MNHNY and CDR2 SVGAGI (reference sequence). The CDR3 runs to 14 residues. The CDR3 DNA reads TGTGCCAGCAGTTACCCCTTACAGGGCTATGGCTACACCTTC. It yields the protein CASSYPLQGYGYTF.

V is TRBV7-3 and J is TRBJ2-3; D is possibly TRBD2 (5 bases). The V end lost 5 bases, the J end lost 5 bases, and 11 bases lay between the germline ends. CDR3 size: 13 residues. Germline CDR1 and CDR2: SGHTA and FQGTGA. This CDR3 reads CASSRGIRDTQYF. Here the CDR3 DNA reads TGTGCCAGCAGCAGAGGGATCCGAGATACGCAGTATTTT.

The chain links TRBV9 to TRBJ1-1; TRBD1 agrees at 9 bases. Germline V gives CDR1 SGDLS, CDR2 YYNGEE. The length of the CDR3 is 15 residues. J was trimmed by 3 bases and V by 4 bases; bases with no gene match: 7. CDR3 coding DNA: TGTGCCAGCAGCTTCGGGGACAGGGCGGACACTGAAGCTTTCTTT. It translates to CASSFGDRADTEAFF.

The rearrangement links TRBV5-1 to TRBJ2-7, with TRBD1 as a possible D gene (5 bases). The germline CDR1 and CDR2 sequences are SGHRS and YFSETQ. The CDR3 length is 17 residues. Trimming took 2 bases from V and 0 from J, leaving 18 bases between them. The CDR3 sequence is CASSFLGADQSSYEQYF. CDR3 sequence (DNA): TGCGCCAGCAGCTTCCTAGGGGCAGACCAGAGCTCCTACGAGCAGTACTTC.

This chain joins TRBV7-6 and TRBJ1-3, with D maybe TRBD1 (5 bases). In germline, CDR1 is SGHVS, CDR2 FNYEAQ. Deletions cut 5 bases from V and 9 bases from J, with 20 bases between. CDR3 length: 15 amino acids. The CDR3 loop is CASSQGGGTLSTIYF. CDR3 bases: TGTGCCAGCAGCCAGGGCGGGGGAACCCTTAGCACCATATATTTT.

The rearrangement joins TRBV30 to TRBJ2-7; 7 bases align to TRBD1. Unmatched junction bases numbered 7, after V lost 3 bases and J lost 2 bases. Germline CDR1 reads GTSNPN; CDR2 reads SVGIG (reference sequence). The CDR3 spans 14 residues. The CDR3 nucleotides read TGTGCCTGGAGGCCCCCGGACAGGACCTACGAGCAGTACTTC. This gives the protein CAWRPPDRTYEQYF.

The chain has TRBV6-6 and TRBJ1-1; 8 nucleotides agree with TRBD1. The CDR3 is 13 amino acids. V lost 4 bases, J lost 9 bases, and 7 bases stayed unmatched. The V gene's germline CDR1 is MNHNY and CDR2 SVGAGI (reference sequence). The chain's CDR3 is CASSSTTGGKAFF. CDR3 sequence (DNA): TGTGCCAGCAGTTCCACCACAGGGGGGAAAGCTTTCTTT.

The chain joins TRBV6-6 to TRBJ1-2; 11 bases are shared with TRBD1. CDR1 is MNHNY and CDR2 is SVGAGI in the germline V gene (reference sequence). The CDR3 is 15 residues long. The V and J ends lost 4 bases and 8 bases, in that order; junction bases with no gene match: 9. In DNA form, the CDR3 reads TGTGCCAGCAGTTTAGAGGACAGGGGGCTGGGGGGCTACACCTTC. This translates into CASSLEDRGLGGYTF.

V and J are TRBV6-4 and TRBJ1-2, with TRBD1 matching over 8 bases. Germline trimming cut 6 bases from V and 6 bases from J; bases unmatched to any gene: 12. The CDR3 runs to 15 residues. Looked up from germline, CDR1 is MRHNA and CDR2 is SNTAGT. The CDR3 sequence is CASRPTSDRGHGYTF. The CDR3 DNA follows: TGTGCCAGCAGGCCAACCAGCGACAGGGGCCATGGCTACACCTTC.

V gene TRBV28 combines with J gene TRBJ2-3; D is unclear. This CDR3 comprises 14 residues. Trimming took off 5 bases at V and 0 bases at J, with 9 bases between the two ends. CDR1 MDHEN and CDR2 SYDVKM come from the germline V gene. CDR3 bases: TGTGCCAGCAGTCTAAGTGCTAGCACAGATACGCAGTATTTT. It translates to CASSLSASTDTQYF.

The chain employs TRBV7-6 and TRBJ2-7; TRBD1 aligns across 10 bases. The CDR3 totals 13 residues. V was pared by 3 bases and J by 5 bases, with 1 base of the junction left unmatched. Per the germline V gene, CDR1 is SGHVS and CDR2 is FNYEAQ. The CDR3 here is CASSLDRGDEQYV. CDR3 DNA: TGTGCCAGCAGCTTGGACAGGGGGGACGAGCAGTACGTC.

V is TRBV7-9 and J is TRBJ1-1; TRBD1 matches 8 bases. The CDR3 runs 12 residues. Unmatched junction bases numbered 4, after V lost 4 bases and J lost 9 bases. Germline CDR1 is SEHNR and CDR2 is FQNEAQ (reference sequence). The CDR3 region has the DNA TGTGCCAGCAGCTCGGACAGGGTTAAAGCTTTCTTT. Protein sequence: CASSSDRVKAFF.

This chain links TRBV5-4 with TRBJ2-3; 8 bases map to TRBD2. The germline V gene has CDR1 SGHNT and CDR2 YYREEE (reference sequence). The CDR3 sequence is 17 residues long. Trimming cost V 0 bases and J 5 bases; bases outside gene matches: 11. CDR3 DNA: TGTGCCAGCAGCTTGGCCAAACGGGGGGGCCGTGGAGATACGCAGTATTTT. Its protein is CASSLAKRGGRGDTQYF.

The chain couples TRBV4-2 to TRBJ1-3; D is undetermined. The CDR3 runs 14 residues. Per the germline V gene, CDR1 is LGHNA and CDR2 is YNFKEQ. V was clipped by 1 base and J by 5 bases, with 9 bases between them. The CDR3 reads CASSQAGGRNTIYF. The CDR3 DNA is TGTGCCAGCAGCCAAGCCGGCGGGAGAAACACCATATATTTT.

This clone was observed a handful of times. The chain uses TRBV19 and TRBJ1-2, with D possibly TRBD1 on 6 matching bases. V shed 4 bases and J shed 8 bases, with 23 bases lying between them. The CDR3 loop spans 16 amino acids. Germline V gene lookup returns CDR1 LNHDA and CDR2 SQIVND (reference sequence). The CDR3 DNA follows: TGTGCCAGTAGTACTAGTGACCCGGGACACTACCAGGGCTACACCTTC. Encoded protein: CASSTSDPGHYQGYTF.

The chain has TRBV5-1 and TRBJ1-2; TRBD1 is a possible D gene (5 bases). CDR3 size: 14 residues. Germline V gives CDR1 SGHRS, CDR2 YFSETQ. Deletions cut 5 bases from V and 6 bases from J, with 17 bases between. The CDR3 DNA reads as TGCGCCAGCAGAGTCCAGGGACTCTTTGATGGCTACACCTTC. This encodes CASRVQGLFDGYTF.

The chain combines TRBV11-2 with TRBJ1-2; 9 nucleotides line up with TRBD1. CDR1 and CDR2 (germline): SGHAT, FQNNGV. V was pared by 5 bases and J by 8 bases, with 18 bases of the junction left unmatched. The CDR3 has 17 amino acids. Written as DNA, the CDR3 is TGTGCCAGCAGCCAAAATTCGGGACAGGGCGTCTCAAGGGGCTACACCTTC. Translated: CASSQNSGQGVSRGYTF.

The V and J genes are TRBV19 and TRBJ1-2; the D is unclear. V lost 6 bases to trimming and J lost 4 bases, with 3 bases between them. The length of the CDR3 is 10 residues. Germline loops: CDR1 LNHDA, CDR2 SQIVND (reference sequence). The CDR3: CASSSYGYTF. The DNA of the CDR3 is TGTGCCAGTAGCAGCTATGGCTACACCTTC.

This chain uses TRBV6-4 with TRBJ2-3, with TRBD2 as a possible D gene (5 bases). The V gene lost 2 bases and the J gene lost 6 bases, with 9 bases spanning the gap. Per germline, CDR1 MRHNA and CDR2 SNTAGT. The CDR3 has 13 residues. CDR3 bases: TGTGCCAGCAGTGACACTAGGCGGGATACGCAGTATTTT. Protein: CASSDTRRDTQYF.

This clone came up a few times. The CDR3 loop reads CASSLVRGAASEAFF. CDR3 DNA: TGTGCCAGCAGCTTAGTTCGGGGGGCGGCCTCTGAAGCTTTCTTT. The V and J genes are TRBV7-2 and TRBJ1-1; TRBD1 is a possible D gene (6 bases). V was pared by 1 base and J by 6 bases, with 15 bases between. Germline assignment: CDR1 SGHTA and CDR2 FQGNSA. The length of the CDR3 is 15 residues.

The chain joins TRBV6-5 to TRBJ1-3; D is ambiguous. Germline V lookup: CDR1 MNHEY, CDR2 SVGAGI. The V and J ends lost 8 bases and 0 bases respectively, with 5 bases between them. This CDR3 comprises 12 residues. The CDR3 nucleotides are TGTGCCAGCTGTAACTCTGGAAACACCATATATTTT. This encodes CASCNSGNTIYF.

The V call is TRBV27, the J call TRBJ2-3; TRBD1 is a possible D gene (5 bases). The germline V and J ends were trimmed by 0 bases and 5 bases, with 15 bases remaining between them. Germline V lookup: CDR1 MNHEY, CDR2 SMNVEV (reference sequence). CDR3 length equals 16 residues. The CDR3 bases are TGTGCCAGCAGTTTATCGGCCGCAGGGTGGAGAGATACGCAGTATTTT. Residues: CASSLSAAGWRDTQYF.

The rearrangement links TRBV4-1 to TRBJ1-5; D is unresolved. With 5 bases removed from V and 2 bases from J, the gap between germline ends came to 10 bases. CDR1 and CDR2 from the germline V gene are MGHRA and YSYEKL. The CDR3 is made up of 14 amino acids. In DNA form, the CDR3 reads TGCGCCAGCAGCGATTCAGGCCGCAATCAGCCCCAGCATTTT. Encoded protein: CASSDSGRNQPQHF.

The chain carries TRBV6-1 and TRBJ1-1; D is perhaps TRBD1 (6 bases). V lost 6 bases and J 1 base, leaving 9 bases between the germline ends. Germline V gene lookup returns CDR1 MNHNS and CDR2 SASEGT. The CDR3 totals 13 residues. The CDR3 DNA is TGTGCCAGCAGCCAACAGGGGAACACTGAAGCTTTCTTT. It translates to CASSQQGNTEAFF.

The genes are TRBV4-3 and TRBJ2-5, with a possible D match to TRBD2 (6 bases). With 0 bases removed from V and 5 bases from J, the gap between germline ends came to 19 bases. This CDR3 comprises 17 residues. Per germline, CDR1 LGHNA and CDR2 YSLEER. CDR3 residues: CASSQDLTGDRAETQYF. In nucleotides, the CDR3 is TGCGCCAGCAGCCAAGATCTCACGGGAGATCGGGCTGAGACCCAGTACTTC.